The TCR beta chain under discussion was sequenced for a study of regulatory T cells in long-lasting Graves disease. TCR beta libraries were built with iRepertoire HTBI primers and Arm-PCR of CDR3 regions. TCRdb re-called the multiplex PCR reads through MiXCR, storing one row per CDR3 protein. This sample has fewer than 400,000 distinct CDR3 sequences, with over 15% found just once. The CDR3 runs 12 residues. The trim removed 7 bases at V and 5 bases at J, leaving 3 bases unmatched. General study results and limits: Study was limited to peripheral blood, excluding thyroid tissue.

This clonotype was observed at least ten times. The antigen is undetermined. Time point indicated: newly diagnosed GD, antithyroid drugs for less than 3 months. PBMC RNA was the source of the TCR library. Sequenced material: peripheral blood mononuclear cells (PBMCs), taken at new diagnosis, from a patient treated with antithyroid drugs. The receptor was derived from a female donor with Graves disease. The rearrangement links TRBV12-3 or TRBV12-4 to TRBJ2-7; TRBD1 matches at 9 bases. The chain's CDR3 is CASMDRGNEQYF. CDR3 sequence (DNA): TGTGCCAGCATGGACAGGGGTAACGAGCAGTACTTC.